The TCR beta chain under discussion was sequenced for a study of blood T cell repertoires in COVID-19. Study details: COVID-19 samples, acute and convalescent, were from the United States, Italy and Spain. T cells, B-cell-depleted T cells, or PBMCs provided the cDNA or gDNA that served as material.

Germline values: CDR1 WNHNN, CDR2 SYGVQD (reference sequence). V shed 6 bases and J 4 bases; nucleotides not matched to a gene: 8. There are 16 residues in the CDR3. In the authors' workflow: Nucleated cell number was recorded as an estimate derived from reference gene primer amplification. Produced via immunoSEQ multiplex PCR; TCRdb's table is partial and in-frame only. The DNA was the basis for D and trimming; V, J and clone size are from that table. The sample has around 140,000 clones; about 88% are singletons. The clonotype comes from a woman aged 80 or over with acute or convalescent COVID-19. The source material was peripheral blood. This rearrangement joins TRBV10-1 to TRBJ2-2; TRBD2 aligns across 10 bases. The CDR3 protein is CASSPLAGSATGELFF. The CDR3 DNA reads TGCGCCAGCAGCCCACTAGCGGGATCGGCCACCGGGGAGCTGTTTTTT.